Sequencing of this T cell receptor (beta chain) was carried out in a study of cytomegalovirus exposure and HLA in healthy donors. Researchers ran the PCR with 60 Vbeta and 13 Jbeta primers. Using immunoSEQ multiplex PCR, the repertoire was profiled, and TCRdb retains in-frame clones only, with some absent. The data contain around 180,000 clones, about 85% of them singletons. The V and J ends lost 9 bases and 4 bases respectively, with 18 bases between them. The germline V gene has CDR1 SEHNR and CDR2 FQNEAQ (reference sequence). This CDR3 has 14 residues. The chain joins TRBV7-9 to TRBJ1-1; no firm D call. Sequences were obtained from PBMCs. This TCR came from a boy younger than 10 in good health and CMV-seronegative. CDR3 region: CASQRADSGTEAFF. CDR3 nucleotides: TGTGCCAGTCAGAGGGCGGATTCCGGCACTGAAGCTTTCTTT. The full variable domain, its missing parts supplied by reference TRBV7-9 and TRBJ1-1, is DTGVSQNPRHKITKRGQNVTFRCDPISEHNRLYWYRQTLGQGPEFLTYFQNEAQLEKSRLLSDRFSAERPKGSFSTLEIQRTEQGDSAMYLCASQRADSGTEAFFGQGTRLTVV.